This T cell receptor beta chain is drawn from a study of T-cell memory formation after mild COVID-19 (dated by TCRdb to about 2021). With regard to the full study: Most TCR sequence clusters were specific to one of the two donors. The cohort comprised two young, previously healthy adult volunteers, one female and one male. In a couple of donors, T-cell clones that expanded and contracted after mild COVID-19 were tracked by sequencing TCRalpha and TCRbeta repertoires over time. Study-wide findings and limitations: Clones contracting from day 15 to 85 had balanced CD4/CD8 phenotypes, while a second wave expanding from day 15 to 37 was biased towards CD4+. Some responding clones were detected in pre-infection memory, which suggested that pre-existing cross-reactive memory T cells had joined the SARS-CoV-2 response. Only a couple of mild cases were covered by the study, and larger cohorts that include severe cases with pre-infection samples were considered necessary. Contracting CD4+ clones turned up mainly in the CM and EM memory subsets, whereas EMRA was where CD8+ clones were enriched. Whether the second-wave clones peaking on day 37 were SARS-CoV-2 specific was not confirmed.

The reads were generated on an Illumina NovaSeq 6000. cDNA libraries for TCRalpha and TCRbeta were prepared by 5'RACE using constant-segment primers, with sample barcodes and unique molecular identifiers added. Trizol reagent was used to extract RNA from every sample. Amplification of the libraries took two PCR steps, and the second step added a second sample barcode plus Illumina TruSeq adapters. Sequencing of the libraries was done on an Illumina NovaSeq, producing 2 x 150 bp paired-end reads. For the original study's pipeline: Demultiplexing of reads and collapsing into UMI-guided consensus sequences were performed with migec v1.2.7. Using mixcr v2.1.11, the UMI consensuses were aligned to TRA and TRB V and J templates and assembled into clonotypes. A clonotype was counted as expanded or contracted only if both edgeR and NoisET called the change significant, with noise models trained on biological replicates. edgeR calls used a false discovery rate-adjusted p below 0.01 and a log2 fold-change threshold of 1. As an exploratory analysis of dynamics, PCA with hierarchical clustering was applied to max-normalized trajectories of the 1000 most abundant clonotypes. Separately sequenced CD4+ and CD8+ repertoires were used to assign a CD4 or CD8 phenotype to each responding clone. TCRdb trimmed the raw reads at Q25, called clones with MiXCR and kept productive beta chains. CDR3 protein sequences are deduplicated, and each keeps its most common genes and DNA. The authors' filters were not applied to this entry. This sample gives fewer than 650,000 distinct CDR3 sequences in total; roughly a fifth of them show up just once. The top ten clonotypes cover 8.4% of the sample.

Ficoll-Paque density gradient centrifugation was used to isolate PBMCs. CDR1 is given as LNHNV and CDR2 as YYDKDF, both from the germline V gene (reference sequence). The CDR3 runs 15 amino acids, cysteine and phenylalanine included. Here the CDR3 DNA is all that survives: 45 bases in frame from base 1. V gives up 0 bases and J gives up 6 bases, and the segment between their germline ends measures 12 bases. As to this clonotype: This receptor's antigen is unknown. One base away there is no much larger clone; base qualities are not given.

Sequencing was carried out using PBMCs or a T cell subset sorted from them (not recorded which). The V and J genes are TRBV15 and TRBJ2-1; possibly the D gene is TRBD2, per 6 matching bases. The receptor's source is an adult woman who had mild COVID-19 (a few samples of this study predate the infection). The sample titles of this study are shuffled in the database, so cell type and time point are left out; the donor was told from shared clones. CDR3 loop: CATSRDSGGSNEQFF. The DNA sequence is given as TGTGCCACCAGCAGAGATTCAGGAGGGAGCAATGAGCAGTTCTTC.